This T cell receptor (beta chain) was retrieved from a study of sequential checkpoint blockade in melanoma. Background on the study: First-line arms were nivolumab then ipilimumab, or the reverse, randomized 1:1. After both sequences, patients received maintenance nivolumab.

Treatment here: randomized to nivolumab then ipilimumab (arm A) or the reverse (arm B). No patient had prior DNA-damaging chemotherapy. Sorted cells were live CD3+CD8+, lacking CD19 and CD56, from PBMCs. The table came from immunoSEQ multiplex PCR; TCRdb's copy has only in-frame clones and leaves some out. This sample carries 15,000 to 20,000 clones, about 80% of them seen once, and the ten largest clones take about 39%. This CDR3 has 14 residues. Germline V gene data show CDR1 as GTSNPN and CDR2 as SVGIG (reference sequence). V gave up 0 bases and J gave up 4 bases, with 9 bases separating them. The receptor's source is a human donor with melanoma. The V and J genes are TRBV30 and TRBJ1-4; possibly TRBD1 for D (6 bases). The input for sequencing was CD8+ T cells sorted from blood (inferred from file names), taken from a patient given nivolumab and ipilimumab in sequence. Here the CDR3 DNA reads TGTGCCTGGAGTGTACAGGGAAGTAATGAAAAACTGTTTTTT. It encodes CAWSVQGSNEKLFF.